The 5 T cell receptor beta chains presented below share a single source sample, sequenced in a study of identical twins. Each CDR3 protein gets one entry after TCRdb re-called the 5' RACE reads with MiXCR. The sample has about 690,000 distinct CDR3 sequences; 5.5% to 6.5% are singletons. Source material: naive T cells sorted from blood. These receptors all come from a man between 18 and 35 years old in good health.

The sample holds a few counts of this clonotype. V usage is TRBV20-1 and J usage is TRBJ2-3; no definite D call. The germline V and J ends were trimmed by 6 bases and 4 bases, with 23 bases remaining between them. This CDR3 is 16 amino acids long. Germline V gene lookup returns CDR1 DFQATT and CDR2 SNEGSKA (reference sequence). The CDR3 reads CSAHPFTQLKPDTQYF. The CDR3, as DNA: TGCAGTGCACACCCCTTCACTCAATTAAAACCAGATACGCAGTATTTT.

There are a few counts of this clonotype. This chain joins TRBV30 and TRBJ1-2; the D is unclear. Trimming pared 0 bases from V and 11 bases from J, leaving 16 bases between. Germline CDR1 is GTSNPN and CDR2 is SVGIG (reference sequence). This CDR3 has 13 residues. Here the CDR3 reads CAWSVQLNGDYTF. The CDR3 DNA is TGTGCCTGGAGTGTACAACTTAACGGGGATTACACCTTC.

This clonotype was counted many times. The chain uses TRBV12-3 or TRBV12-4 and TRBJ1-1; no clear D. Deletions cut 1 base from V and 7 bases from J, with 10 bases between. This CDR3 contains 13 residues. The CDR3 DNA is TGTGCCAGCAGTTTAGTGGTAGTCAATGAAGCTTTCTTT. It yields the protein CASSLVVVNEAFF.

The CDR3 region has the DNA TGTGCCAGCAGCAAACCGGGACAGGTAACAGATACGCAGTATTTT. The encoded protein is CASSKPGQVTDTQYF. The chain couples TRBV5-5 to TRBJ2-3; 8 bases map to TRBD1. This CDR3 comprises 15 residues. V lost 4 bases and J lost 3; bases outside the gene matches: 7. Looked up from germline, CDR1 is SGHKS and CDR2 is YYEKEE (reference sequence).

About this clonotype itself: A read error is possible here, since a much larger clone lies one base away. This likely comes from a read error, as the CDR3 has no conserved phenylalanine or tryptophan at its end. The chain recombines TRBV12-3 or TRBV12-4 with TRBJ2-2; D gene ambiguous. CDR3 length: 13 amino acids. Trimming took off 7 bases at V and 6 bases at J, with 12 bases between the two ends. The CDR3 nucleotides read TGTGCCAGCAACTCTTTGATATCCGGGGAGCTGTTTCTT. It yields the protein CASNSLISGELFL.